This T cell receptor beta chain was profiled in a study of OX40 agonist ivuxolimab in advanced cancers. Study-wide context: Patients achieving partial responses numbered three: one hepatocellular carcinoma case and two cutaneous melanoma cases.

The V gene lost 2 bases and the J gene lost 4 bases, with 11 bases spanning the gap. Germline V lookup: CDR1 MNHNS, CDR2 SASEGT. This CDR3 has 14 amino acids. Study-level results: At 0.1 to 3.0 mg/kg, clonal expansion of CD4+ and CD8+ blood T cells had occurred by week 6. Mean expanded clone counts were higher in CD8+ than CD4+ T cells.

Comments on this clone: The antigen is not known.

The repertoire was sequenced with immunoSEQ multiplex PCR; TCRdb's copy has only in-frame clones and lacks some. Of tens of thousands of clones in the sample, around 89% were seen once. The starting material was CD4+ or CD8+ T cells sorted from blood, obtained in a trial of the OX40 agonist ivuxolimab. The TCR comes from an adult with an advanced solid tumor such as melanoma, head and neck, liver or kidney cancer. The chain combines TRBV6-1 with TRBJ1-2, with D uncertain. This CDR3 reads CASSEFGPGYGYTF. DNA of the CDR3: TGTGCCAGCAGTGAATTTGGGCCGGGCTATGGCTACACCTTC.